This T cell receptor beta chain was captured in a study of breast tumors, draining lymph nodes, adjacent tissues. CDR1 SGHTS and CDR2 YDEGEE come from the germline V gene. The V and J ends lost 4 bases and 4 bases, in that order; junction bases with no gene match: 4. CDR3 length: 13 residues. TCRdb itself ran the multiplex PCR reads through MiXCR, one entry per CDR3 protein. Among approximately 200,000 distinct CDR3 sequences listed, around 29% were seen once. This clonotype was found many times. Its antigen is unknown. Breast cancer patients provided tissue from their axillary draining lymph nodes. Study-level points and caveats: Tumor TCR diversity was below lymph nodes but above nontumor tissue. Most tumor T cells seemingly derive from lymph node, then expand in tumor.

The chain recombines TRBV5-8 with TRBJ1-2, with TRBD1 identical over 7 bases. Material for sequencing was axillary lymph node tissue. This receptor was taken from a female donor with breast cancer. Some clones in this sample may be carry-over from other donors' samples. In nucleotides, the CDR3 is TGTGCCAGCAGCCTGGACAGGTCCTATGGCTACACCTTC. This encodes CASSLDRSYGYTF.